This T cell receptor (beta chain) was sequenced for a study of blood T cell repertoires in COVID-19. The data were produced by immunoSEQ multiplex PCR, yet TCRdb's version contains in-frame clones alone and is incomplete. The data contain about 480,000 clones, more than 75% of them singletons. Sequencing was carried out using PBMCs or T cells enriched from blood (not recorded which). The origin of this receptor is a woman between 35 and 50 years old who had recovered from COVID-19.

CDR3 nucleotide sequence: TGTGCCACCAGCAGGAGGGGCGGCAGGGGACAGTATGGCTACACCTTC. This translates into CATSRRGGRGQYGYTF. V and J are TRBV15 and TRBJ1-2, with 7 bases identical to TRBD1. V lost 3 bases, J lost 5 bases, and 12 bases stayed unmatched. Germline lookup yields CDR1 LNHNV and CDR2 YYDKDF (reference sequence). The CDR3 spans 16 residues.